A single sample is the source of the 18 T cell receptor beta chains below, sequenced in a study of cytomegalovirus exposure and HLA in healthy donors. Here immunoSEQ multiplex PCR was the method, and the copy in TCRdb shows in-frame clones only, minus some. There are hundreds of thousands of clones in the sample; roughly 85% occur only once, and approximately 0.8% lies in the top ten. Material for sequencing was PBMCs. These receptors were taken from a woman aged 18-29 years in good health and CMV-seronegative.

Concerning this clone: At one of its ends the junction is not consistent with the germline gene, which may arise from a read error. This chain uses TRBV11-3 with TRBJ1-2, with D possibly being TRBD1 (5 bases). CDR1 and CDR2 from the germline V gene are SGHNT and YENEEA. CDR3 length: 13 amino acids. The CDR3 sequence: CASGGVREMGSTF. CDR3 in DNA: TGTGCCAGTGGGGGGGTGAGGGAAATGGGCTCCACCTTC.

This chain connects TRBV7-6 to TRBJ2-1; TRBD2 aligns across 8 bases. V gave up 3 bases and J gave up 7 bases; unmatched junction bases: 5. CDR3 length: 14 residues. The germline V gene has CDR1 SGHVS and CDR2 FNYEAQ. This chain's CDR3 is CASSFREGLNEQFF. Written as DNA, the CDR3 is TGTGCCAGCAGCTTCCGGGAGGGCCTAAATGAGCAGTTCTTC.

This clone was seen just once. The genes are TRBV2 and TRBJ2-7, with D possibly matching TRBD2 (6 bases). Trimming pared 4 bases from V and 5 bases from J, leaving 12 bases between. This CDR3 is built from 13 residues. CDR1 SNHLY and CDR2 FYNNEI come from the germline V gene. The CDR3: CASSAGGRNEQYF. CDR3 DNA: TGTGCCAGCAGTGCTGGGGGGAGAAACGAGCAGTACTTC.

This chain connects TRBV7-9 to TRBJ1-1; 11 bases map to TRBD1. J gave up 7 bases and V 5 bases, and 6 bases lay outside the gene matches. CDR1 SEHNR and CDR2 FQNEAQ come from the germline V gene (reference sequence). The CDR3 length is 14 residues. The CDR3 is CASSPRTGGVEAFF. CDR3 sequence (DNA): TGTGCCAGCAGCCCGAGGACAGGGGGCGTTGAAGCTTTCTTT.

The CDR3: CASMSPGQGAYEQYF. The CDR3 nucleotides are TGTGCCAGCATGAGCCCGGGACAGGGGGCCTACGAGCAGTACTTC. This chain joins TRBV28 and TRBJ2-7; 11 bases are a match to TRBD1. The ends lost 7 bases at V and 2 bases at J; junction bases unmatched: 7. CDR3 length equals 15 residues. Germline values: CDR1 MDHEN, CDR2 SYDVKM.

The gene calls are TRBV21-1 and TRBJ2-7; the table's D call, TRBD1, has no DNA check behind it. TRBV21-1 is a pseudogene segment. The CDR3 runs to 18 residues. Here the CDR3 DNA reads TGTGCCAGCAGCAAAGCCGCGCTGGTGACAGGCGAGACCTACGAGCAGTACTTC. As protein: CASSKAALVTGETYEQYF.

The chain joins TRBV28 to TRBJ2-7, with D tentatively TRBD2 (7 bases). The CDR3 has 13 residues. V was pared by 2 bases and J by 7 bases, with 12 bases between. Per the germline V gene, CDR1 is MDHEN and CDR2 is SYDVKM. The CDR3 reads CASSLTQGGEQYF. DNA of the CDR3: TGTGCCAGCAGTTTAACACAGGGAGGGGAGCAGTACTTC.

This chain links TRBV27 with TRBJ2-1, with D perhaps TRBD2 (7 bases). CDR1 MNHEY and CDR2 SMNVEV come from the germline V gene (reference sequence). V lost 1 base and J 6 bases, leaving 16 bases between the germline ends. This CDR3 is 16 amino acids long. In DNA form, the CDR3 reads TGTGCCAGCAGTTTATTAGGGGGGGACCCCTCCAATGAGCAGTTCTTC. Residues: CASSLLGGDPSNEQFF.

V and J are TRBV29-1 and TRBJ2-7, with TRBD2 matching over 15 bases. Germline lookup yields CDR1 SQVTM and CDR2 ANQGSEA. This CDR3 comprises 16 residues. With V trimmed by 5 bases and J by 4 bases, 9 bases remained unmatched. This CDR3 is CSVNAGLAGGIYEQYF. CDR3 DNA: TGCAGCGTTAATGCCGGACTAGCGGGGGGGATATACGAGCAGTACTTC.

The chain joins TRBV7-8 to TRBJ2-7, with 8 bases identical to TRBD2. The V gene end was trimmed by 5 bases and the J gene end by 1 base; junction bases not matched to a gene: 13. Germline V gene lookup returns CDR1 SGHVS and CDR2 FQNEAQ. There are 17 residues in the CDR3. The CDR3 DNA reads TGTGCCAGCAGCCTTGGAAGACTGGGCGGGAGGTCCTACGAGCAGTACTTC. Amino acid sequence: CASSLGRLGGRSYEQYF.

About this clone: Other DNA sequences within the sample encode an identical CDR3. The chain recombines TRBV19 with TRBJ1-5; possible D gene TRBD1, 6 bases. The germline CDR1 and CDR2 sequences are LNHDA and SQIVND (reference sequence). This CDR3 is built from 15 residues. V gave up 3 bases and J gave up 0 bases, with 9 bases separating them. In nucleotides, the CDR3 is TGTGCCAGTAGTATCAGGACAGATAGCAATCAGCCCCAGCATTTT. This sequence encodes CASSIRTDSNQPQHF.

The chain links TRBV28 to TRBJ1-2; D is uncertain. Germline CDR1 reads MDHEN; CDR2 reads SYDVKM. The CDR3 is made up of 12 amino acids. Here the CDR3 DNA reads TGTGCTTGCGAAGGAGGTTCATATGGCTACACCTTC. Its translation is CACEGGSYGYTF.

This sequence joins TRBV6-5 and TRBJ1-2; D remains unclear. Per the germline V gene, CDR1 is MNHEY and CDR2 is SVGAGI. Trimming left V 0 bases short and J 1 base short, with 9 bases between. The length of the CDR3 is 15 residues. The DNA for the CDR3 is TGTGCCAGCAGTTACTCGATTGCTAATAACTATGGCTACACCTTC. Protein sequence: CASSYSIANNYGYTF.

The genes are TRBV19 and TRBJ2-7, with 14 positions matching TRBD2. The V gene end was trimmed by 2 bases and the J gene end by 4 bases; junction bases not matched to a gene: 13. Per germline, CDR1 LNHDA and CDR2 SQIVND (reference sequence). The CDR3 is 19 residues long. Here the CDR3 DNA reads TGTGCCAGTAGTATATCGGGACTAGCGGGAGAGGGTAGATGGTACGAGCAGTACTTC. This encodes CASSISGLAGEGRWYEQYF.

CDR3 in amino acids: CASIERGNQPQHF. CDR3 DNA: TGTGCCAGCATAGAACGGGGCAATCAGCCCCAGCATTTT. This rearrangement joins TRBV2 to TRBJ1-5; D unclear. V shed 7 bases and J shed 2 bases, with 9 bases lying between them. The CDR3 has 13 amino acids. Germline CDR1 reads SNHLY; CDR2 reads FYNNEI.

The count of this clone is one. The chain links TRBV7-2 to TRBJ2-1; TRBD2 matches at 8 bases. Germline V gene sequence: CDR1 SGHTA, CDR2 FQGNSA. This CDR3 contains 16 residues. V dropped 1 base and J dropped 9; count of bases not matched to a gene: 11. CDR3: CASSLDSGTRLGEQFF. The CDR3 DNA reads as TGTGCCAGCAGCTTAGACAGCGGGACTAGATTAGGTGAGCAGTTCTTC.

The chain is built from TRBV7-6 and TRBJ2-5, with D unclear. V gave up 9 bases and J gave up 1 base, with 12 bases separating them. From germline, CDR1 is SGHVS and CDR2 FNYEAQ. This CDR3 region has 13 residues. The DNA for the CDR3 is TGTGCCAGTATGAGCGAACTCCAAGAGACCCAGTACTTC. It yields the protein CASMSELQETQYF.

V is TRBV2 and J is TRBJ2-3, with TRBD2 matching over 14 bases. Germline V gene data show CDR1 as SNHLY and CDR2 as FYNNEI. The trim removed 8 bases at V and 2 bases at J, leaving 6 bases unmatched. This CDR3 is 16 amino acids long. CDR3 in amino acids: CASQGLAGAITDTQYF. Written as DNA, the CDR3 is TGTGCCAGCCAGGGACTAGCGGGGGCGATCACAGATACGCAGTATTTT.